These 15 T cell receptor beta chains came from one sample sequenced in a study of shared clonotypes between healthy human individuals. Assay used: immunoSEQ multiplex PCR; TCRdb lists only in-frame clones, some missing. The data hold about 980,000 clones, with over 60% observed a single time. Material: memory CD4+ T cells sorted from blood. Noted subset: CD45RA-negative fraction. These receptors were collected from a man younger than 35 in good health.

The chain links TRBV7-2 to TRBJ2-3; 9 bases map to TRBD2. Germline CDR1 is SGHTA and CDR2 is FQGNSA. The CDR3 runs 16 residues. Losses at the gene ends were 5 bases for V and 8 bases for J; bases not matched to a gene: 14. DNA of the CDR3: TGTGCCAGCAGCCTAAGCCGTAGCGGGAGTGTCGGTACGCAGTATTTT. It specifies CASSLSRSGSVGTQYF.

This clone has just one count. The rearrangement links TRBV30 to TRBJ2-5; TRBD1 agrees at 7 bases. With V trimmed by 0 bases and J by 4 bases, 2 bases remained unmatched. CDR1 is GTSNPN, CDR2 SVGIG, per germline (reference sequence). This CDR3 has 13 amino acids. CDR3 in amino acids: CAWSVQGRETQYF. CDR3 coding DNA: TGTGCCTGGAGTGTACAGGGGCGAGAGACCCAGTACTTC.

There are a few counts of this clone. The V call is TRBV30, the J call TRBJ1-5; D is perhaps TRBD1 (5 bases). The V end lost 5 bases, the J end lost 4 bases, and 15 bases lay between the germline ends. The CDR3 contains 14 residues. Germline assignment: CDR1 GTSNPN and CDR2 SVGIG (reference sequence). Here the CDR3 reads CAWAPGSGNQPQHF. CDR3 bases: TGTGCCTGGGCCCCAGGGTCCGGGAATCAGCCCCAGCATTTT.

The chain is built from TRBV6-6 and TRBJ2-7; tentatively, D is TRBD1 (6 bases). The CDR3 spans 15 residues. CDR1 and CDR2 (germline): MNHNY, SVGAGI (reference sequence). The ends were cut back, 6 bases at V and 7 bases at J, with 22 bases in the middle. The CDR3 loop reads CASSLGGQRLGEQYF. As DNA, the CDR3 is TGTGCCAGCAGCCTTGGGGGACAACGCCTGGGAGAGCAGTACTTC.

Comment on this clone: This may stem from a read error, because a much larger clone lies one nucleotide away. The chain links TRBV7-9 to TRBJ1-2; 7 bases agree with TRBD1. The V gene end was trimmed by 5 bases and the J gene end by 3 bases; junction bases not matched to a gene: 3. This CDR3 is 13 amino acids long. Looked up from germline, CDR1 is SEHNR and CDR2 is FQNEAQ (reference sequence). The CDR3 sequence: CASSPGTDYGYTF. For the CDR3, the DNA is TGTGCCAGCAGCCCCGGGACAGACTATGGCTACACCTTC.

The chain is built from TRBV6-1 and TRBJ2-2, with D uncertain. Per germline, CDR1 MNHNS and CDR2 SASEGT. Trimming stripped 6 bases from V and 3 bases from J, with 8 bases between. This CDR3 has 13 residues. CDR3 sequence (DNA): TGTGCCAGCAGCCTGATCCACACCGGGGAGCTGTTTTTT. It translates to CASSLIHTGELFF.

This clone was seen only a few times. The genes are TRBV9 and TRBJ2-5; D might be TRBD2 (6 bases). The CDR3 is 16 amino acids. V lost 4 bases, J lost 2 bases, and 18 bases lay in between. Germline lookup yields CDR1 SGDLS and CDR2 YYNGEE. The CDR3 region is CASSPGDLGGQETQYF. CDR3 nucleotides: TGTGCCAGCAGCCCGGGGGACTTGGGCGGGCAAGAGACCCAGTACTTC.

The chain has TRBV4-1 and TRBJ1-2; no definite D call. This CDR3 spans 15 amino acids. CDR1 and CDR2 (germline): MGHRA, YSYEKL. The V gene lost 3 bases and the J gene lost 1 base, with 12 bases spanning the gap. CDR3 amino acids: CASSQRSGINYGYTF. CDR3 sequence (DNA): TGCGCCAGCAGCCAGCGGAGCGGCATTAACTATGGCTACACCTTC.

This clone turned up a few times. The chain's CDR3 is CASSTGQGRHEQYF. CDR3 in DNA: TGTGCCAGCAGCACGGGACAGGGGAGGCACGAGCAGTACTTC. The chain is built from TRBV7-2 and TRBJ2-7, with 10 bases aligning to TRBD1. The CDR3 covers 14 residues. CDR1 and CDR2 from the germline V gene are SGHTA and FQGNSA. Unmatched junction bases numbered 6, after V lost 5 bases and J lost 5 bases. Looking up the rest from reference TRBV7-2 and TRBJ2-7 gives the full variable domain: GAGVSQSPSNKVTEKGKDVELRCDPISGHTALYWYRQSLGQGLEFLIYFQGNSAPDKSGLPSDRFSAERTGGSVSTLTIQRTQQEDSAVYLCASSTGQGRHEQYFGPGTRLTVT.

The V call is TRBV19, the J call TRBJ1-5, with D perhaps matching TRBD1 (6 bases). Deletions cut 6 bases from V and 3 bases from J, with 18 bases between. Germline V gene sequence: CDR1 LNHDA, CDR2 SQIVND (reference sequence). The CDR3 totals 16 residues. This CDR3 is CASRNFLQGNNQPQHF. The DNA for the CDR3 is TGTGCCAGTAGGAACTTTCTACAGGGAAACAATCAGCCCCAGCATTTT.

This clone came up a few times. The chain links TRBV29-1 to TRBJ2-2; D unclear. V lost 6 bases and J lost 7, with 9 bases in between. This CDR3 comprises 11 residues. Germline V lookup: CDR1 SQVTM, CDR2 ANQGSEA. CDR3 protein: CSVGWGGELFF. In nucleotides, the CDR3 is TGCAGCGTCGGCTGGGGCGGGGAGCTGTTTTTT.

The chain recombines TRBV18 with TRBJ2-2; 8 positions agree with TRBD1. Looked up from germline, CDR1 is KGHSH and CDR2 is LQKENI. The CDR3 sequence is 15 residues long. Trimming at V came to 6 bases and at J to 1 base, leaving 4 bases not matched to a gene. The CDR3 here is CASSVDRGNTGELFF. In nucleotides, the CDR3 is TGTGCCAGCTCGGTCGACAGGGGGAACACCGGGGAGCTGTTTTTT.

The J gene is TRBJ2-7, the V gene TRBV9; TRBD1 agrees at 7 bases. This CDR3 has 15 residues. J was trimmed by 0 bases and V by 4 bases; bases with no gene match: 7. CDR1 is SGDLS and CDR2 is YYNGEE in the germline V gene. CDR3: CASSTGQARSYEQYF. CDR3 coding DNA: TGTGCCAGCAGCACCGGACAGGCCCGCTCCTACGAGCAGTACTTC.

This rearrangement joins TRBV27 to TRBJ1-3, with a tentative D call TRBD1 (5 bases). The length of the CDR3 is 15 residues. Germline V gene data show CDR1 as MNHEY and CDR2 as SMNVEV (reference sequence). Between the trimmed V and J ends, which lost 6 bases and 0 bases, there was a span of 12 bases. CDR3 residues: CASSRDRYSGNTIYF. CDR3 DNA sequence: TGTGCCAGCAGCCGAGACAGATACTCTGGAAACACCATATATTTT.

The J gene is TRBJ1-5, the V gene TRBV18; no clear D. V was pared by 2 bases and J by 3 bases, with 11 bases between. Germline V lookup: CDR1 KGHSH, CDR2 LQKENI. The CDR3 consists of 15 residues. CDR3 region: CASSPSMFNNQPQHF. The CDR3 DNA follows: TGTGCCAGCTCACCAAGCATGTTCAACAATCAGCCCCAGCATTTT.